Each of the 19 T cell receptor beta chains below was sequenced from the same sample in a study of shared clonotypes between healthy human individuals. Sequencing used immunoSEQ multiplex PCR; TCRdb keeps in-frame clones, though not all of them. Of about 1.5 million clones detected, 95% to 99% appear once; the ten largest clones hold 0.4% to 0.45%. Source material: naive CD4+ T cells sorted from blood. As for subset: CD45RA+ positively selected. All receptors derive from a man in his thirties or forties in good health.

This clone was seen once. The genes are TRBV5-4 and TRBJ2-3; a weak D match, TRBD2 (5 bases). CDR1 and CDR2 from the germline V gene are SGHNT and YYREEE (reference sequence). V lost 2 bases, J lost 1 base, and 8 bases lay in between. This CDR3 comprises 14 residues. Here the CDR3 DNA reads TGTGCCAGCAGCTTTCGAGCGGGCACAGATACGCAGTATTTT. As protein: CASSFRAGTDTQYF.

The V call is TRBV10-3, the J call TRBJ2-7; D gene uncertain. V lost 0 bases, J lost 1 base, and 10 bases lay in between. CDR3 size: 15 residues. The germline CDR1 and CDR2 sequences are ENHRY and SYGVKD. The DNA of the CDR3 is TGTGCCATCAGTGAGTCACAGCTAGGGTCCTACGAGCAGTACTTC. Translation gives CAISESQLGSYEQYF.

CDR3 loop: CASSFLGLYGYTF. CDR3 sequence (DNA): TGTGCCAGCAGTTTTCTCGGACTATATGGCTACACCTTC. The rearrangement joins TRBV28 to TRBJ1-2; D is uncertain. V was cut by 3 bases and J by 5 bases, with 10 bases left in between. The CDR3 is 13 residues long. Germline V gives CDR1 MDHEN, CDR2 SYDVKM.

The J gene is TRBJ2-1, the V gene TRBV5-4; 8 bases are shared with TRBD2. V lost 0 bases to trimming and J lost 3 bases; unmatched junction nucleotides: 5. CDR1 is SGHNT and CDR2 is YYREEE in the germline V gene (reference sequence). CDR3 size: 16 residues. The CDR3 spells CASSLGQAGVYNEQFF. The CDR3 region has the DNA TGTGCCAGCAGCTTGGGTCAAGCGGGAGTCTACAATGAGCAGTTCTTC.

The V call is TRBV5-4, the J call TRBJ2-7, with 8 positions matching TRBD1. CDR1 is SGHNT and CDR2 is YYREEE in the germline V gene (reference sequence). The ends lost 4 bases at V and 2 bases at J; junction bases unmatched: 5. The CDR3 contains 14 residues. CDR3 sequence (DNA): TGTGCCAGCAGCCCGGGACAGGTTGCCTACGAGCAGTACTTC. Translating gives CASSPGQVAYEQYF.

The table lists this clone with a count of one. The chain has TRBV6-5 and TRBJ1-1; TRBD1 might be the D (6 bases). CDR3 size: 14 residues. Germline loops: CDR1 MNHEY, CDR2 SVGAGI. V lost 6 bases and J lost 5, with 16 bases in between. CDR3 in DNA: TGTGCCAGCAGGAGCGGGGACATGTGGACTGAAGCTTTCTTT. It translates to CASRSGDMWTEAFF.

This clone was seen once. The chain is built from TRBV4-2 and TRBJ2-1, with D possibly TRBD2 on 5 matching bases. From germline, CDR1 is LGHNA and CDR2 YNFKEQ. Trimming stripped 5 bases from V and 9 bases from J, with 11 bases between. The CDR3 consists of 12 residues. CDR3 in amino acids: CASSLLVGEQFF. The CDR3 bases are TGTGCCAGCAGCTTACTAGTCGGTGAGCAGTTCTTC.

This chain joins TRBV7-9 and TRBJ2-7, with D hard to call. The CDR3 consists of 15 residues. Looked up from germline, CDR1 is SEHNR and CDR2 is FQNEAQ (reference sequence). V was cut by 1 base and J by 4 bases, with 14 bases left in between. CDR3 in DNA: TGTGCCAGCAGCTTAGACTGGCACACTGGGTACGAGCAGTACTTC. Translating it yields CASSLDWHTGYEQYF.

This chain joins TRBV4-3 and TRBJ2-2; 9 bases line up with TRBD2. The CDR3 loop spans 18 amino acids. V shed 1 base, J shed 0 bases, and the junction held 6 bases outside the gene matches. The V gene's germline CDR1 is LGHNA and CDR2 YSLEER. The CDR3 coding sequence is TGCGCCAGCAGCCAAGCTCCTAGCGGGGTCGCGAACACCGGGGAGCTGTTTTTT. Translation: CASSQAPSGVANTGELFF.

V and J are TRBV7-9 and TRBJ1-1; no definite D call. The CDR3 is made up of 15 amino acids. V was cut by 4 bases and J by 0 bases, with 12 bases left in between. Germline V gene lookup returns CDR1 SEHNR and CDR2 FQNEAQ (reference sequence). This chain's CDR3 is CASSYPGGVNTEAFF. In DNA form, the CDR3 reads TGTGCCAGCAGCTACCCAGGAGGAGTGAACACTGAAGCTTTCTTT.

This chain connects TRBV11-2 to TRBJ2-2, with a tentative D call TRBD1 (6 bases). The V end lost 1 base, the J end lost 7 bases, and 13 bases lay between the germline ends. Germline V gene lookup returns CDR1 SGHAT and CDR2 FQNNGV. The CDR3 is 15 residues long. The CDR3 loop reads CASSLVRGLSGELFF. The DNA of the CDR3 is TGTGCCAGCAGCTTAGTTAGGGGGTTGAGCGGGGAGCTGTTTTTT.

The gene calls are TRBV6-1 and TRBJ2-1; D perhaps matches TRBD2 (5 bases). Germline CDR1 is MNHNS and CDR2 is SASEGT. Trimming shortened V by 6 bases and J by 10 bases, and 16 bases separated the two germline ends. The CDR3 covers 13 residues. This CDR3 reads CASRGNPTGEQFF. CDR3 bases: TGTGCCAGCAGGGGAAACCCTACGGGAGAGCAGTTCTTC.

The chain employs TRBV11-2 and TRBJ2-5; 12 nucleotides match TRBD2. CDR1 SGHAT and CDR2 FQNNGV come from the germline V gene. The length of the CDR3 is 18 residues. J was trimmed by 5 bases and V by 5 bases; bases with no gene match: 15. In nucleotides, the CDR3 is TGTGCCAGCAGCCTATGGGGGACTAGCGGGTTTCTTTCGGAGACCCAGTACTTC. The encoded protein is CASSLWGTSGFLSETQYF.

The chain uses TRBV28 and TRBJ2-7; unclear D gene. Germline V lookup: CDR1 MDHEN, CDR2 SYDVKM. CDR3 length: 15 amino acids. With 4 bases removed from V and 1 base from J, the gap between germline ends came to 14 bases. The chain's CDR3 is CASSYGDLKSYEQYF. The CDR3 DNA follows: TGTGCCAGCAGTTACGGCGACCTCAAATCCTACGAGCAGTACTTC.

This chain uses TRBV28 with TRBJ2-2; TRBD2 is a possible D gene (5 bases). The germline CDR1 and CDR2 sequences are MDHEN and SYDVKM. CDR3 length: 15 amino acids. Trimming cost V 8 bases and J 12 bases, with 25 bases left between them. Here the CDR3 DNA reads TGTGCCAGCGCCTCCGGACTTGGATGGGCTTCGAAGCTGTTTTTT. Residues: CASASGLGWASKLFF.

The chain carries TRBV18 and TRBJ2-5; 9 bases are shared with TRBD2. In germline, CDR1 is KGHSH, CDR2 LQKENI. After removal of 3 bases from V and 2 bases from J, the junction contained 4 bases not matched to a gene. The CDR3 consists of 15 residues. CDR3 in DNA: TGTGCCAGCTCACCGGTGACTAGCGGTCAAGAGACCCAGTACTTC. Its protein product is CASSPVTSGQETQYF.

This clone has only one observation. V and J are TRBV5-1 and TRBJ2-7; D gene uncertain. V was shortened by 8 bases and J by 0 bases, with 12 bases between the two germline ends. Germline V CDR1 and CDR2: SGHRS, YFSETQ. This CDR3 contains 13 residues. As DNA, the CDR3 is TGCGCCAGTCGAAAGGAGAGCTCCTACGAGCAGTACTTC. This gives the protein CASRKESSYEQYF.

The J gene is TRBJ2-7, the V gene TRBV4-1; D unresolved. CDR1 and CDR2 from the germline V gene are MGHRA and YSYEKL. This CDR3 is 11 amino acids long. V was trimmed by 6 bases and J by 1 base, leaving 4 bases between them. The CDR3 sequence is CASSESYEQYF. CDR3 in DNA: TGCGCCAGCAGTGAGTCCTACGAGCAGTACTTC.

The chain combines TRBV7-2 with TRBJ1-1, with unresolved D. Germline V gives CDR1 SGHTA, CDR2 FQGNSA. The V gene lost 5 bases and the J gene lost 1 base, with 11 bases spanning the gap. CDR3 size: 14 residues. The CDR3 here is CASSKVFANTEAFF. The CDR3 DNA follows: TGTGCCAGCAGCAAGGTATTTGCGAACACTGAAGCTTTCTTT.